These 18 T cell receptor beta chains share one sample of origin, sequenced in a study of molecular identifiers for immune sequencing clone quantification. TCRdb re-analysed the PCR reads in MiXCR, keeping a single row per CDR3 protein. Counted here are some 88,000 distinct CDR3 sequences, 20% to 25% occurring once; the ten biggest clones make up approximately 1.1%. Sequencing input: naive CD8+ T cells from blood, with Jurkat cell RNA spiked in. This sample's subset: FACS-sorted CD8+CD4-CCR7+CD45RA+ naive T cells. All receptors come from a human donor in good health. Some libraries in this study had Jurkat cell RNA spiked in.

As to this clonotype: A much larger clone is a single base away; this may be a read error. The gene calls are TRBV21-1 and TRBJ2-5; the table names TRBD2, a call not compared with the DNA. TRBV21-1 is listed as a pseudogene. The CDR3 is 17 amino acids. CDR3 coding DNA: TGTGCCAGCAGCAAAGCGGCAAGATCTAGCTTAAAAGAGACCCAGTACTTC. This gives the protein CASSKAARSSLKETQYF.

This clonotype occurred many times. The rearrangement uses TRBV6-5 and TRBJ2-6, with TRBD1 matching 7 bases. There are 15 residues in the CDR3. CDR1 MNHEY and CDR2 SVGAGI come from the germline V gene. Trimming took 7 bases from V and 2 from J; bases not matched to a gene: 5. CDR3 nucleotide sequence: TGTGCCAGCACCCAAACAGGGGCTGGGGCCAACGTCCTGACTTTC. Its translation: CASTQTGAGANVLTF.

As for this clonotype: It may be a read error: a sequence one base away is much more abundant. J is TRBJ2-3 and V is TRBV2; 7 bases line up with TRBD2. The CDR3 sequence is 16 residues long. The germline V gene has CDR1 SNHLY and CDR2 FYNNEI. The CDR3 reads CASNEAGGTFTDTQYF. The CDR3 region has the DNA TGTGCCAGCAATGAAGCCGGGGGGACCTTCACAGATACGCAGTATTTT.

This clonotype was detected once. This may be a read error, as it is one base from a much larger clone. The chain combines TRBV6-6 with TRBJ2-1; TRBD1 agrees at 8 bases. Germline V lookup: CDR1 MNHNY, CDR2 SVGAGI (reference sequence). This CDR3 contains 12 residues. The DNA of the CDR3 is TGTGCCTGCAGTGTACAGGGGGGTGAGCAGTTCTTC. Translated, it gives CACSVQGGEQFF.

This clonotype was picked up a small number of times. The conserved closing phenylalanine or tryptophan is absent in this CDR3, likely reflecting a read error. The chain is built from TRBV20-1 and TRBJ2-7; possible D gene TRBD1, 6 bases. The CDR3 runs to 14 residues. The germline V gene has CDR1 DFQATT and CDR2 SNEGSKA (reference sequence). Trimming removed 5 bases from V and 0 bases from J, with 14 bases in between. The chain's CDR3 is CSAPGNRASYEQYL. CDR3 nucleotides: TGCAGTGCTCCCGGGAACAGGGCCTCCTACGAGCAGTACCTC.

The chain uses TRBV11-2 and TRBJ2-1, with D possibly called TRBD1 or TRBD2 (5 bases each). V gave up 1 base and J gave up 0 bases, with 16 bases separating them. Germline V gene data show CDR1 as SGHAT and CDR2 as FQNNGV. This CDR3 has 18 amino acids. The CDR3 reads CASSLGSRDPSSYNEQFF. The CDR3, as DNA: TGTGCCAGCAGCTTAGGGTCTAGGGACCCGAGCTCCTACAATGAGCAGTTCTTC.

In this sample, this clonotype turned up many times. The chain recombines TRBV6-6 with TRBJ2-1; TRBD1 aligns across 8 bases. This CDR3 is 15 amino acids long. V lost 2 bases to trimming and J lost 7 bases; unmatched junction nucleotides: 7. Germline V lookup: CDR1 MNHNY, CDR2 SVGAGI (reference sequence). CDR3 protein: CASSYVGQGGNEQFF. The CDR3 region has the DNA TGTGCCAGCAGTTACGTAGGACAGGGTGGAAATGAGCAGTTCTTC.

About this clonotype: One base away lies a much larger clone, so this may be a sequencing read error. This rearrangement joins TRBV27 to TRBJ2-3, with 13 positions matching TRBD2. There are 14 residues in the CDR3. Trimming at V came to 7 bases and at J to 5 bases, leaving 3 bases not matched to a gene. Germline CDR1 and CDR2: MNHEY and SMNVEV (reference sequence). The CDR3 reads CASKGLAGEDTQYF. Written as DNA, the CDR3 is TGTGCCAGCAAAGGACTAGCGGGAGAAGATACGCAGTATTTT.

There are a few counts of this clonotype. The chain joins TRBV24-1 to TRBJ2-3; 15 bases map to TRBD2. The junction had 2 bases not matched to a gene; V was cut back by 4 bases and J by 4 bases. The CDR3 runs to 16 residues. Germline lookup yields CDR1 KGHDR and CDR2 SFDVKD. DNA of the CDR3: TGTGCCACCAGTGAGCGGACTAGCGGGAGGGCAGATACGCAGTATTTT. Its protein product is CATSERTSGRADTQYF.

About this clonotype itself: A much larger clone differs by one base, so this may be a read error. V gene TRBV10-3 combines with J gene TRBJ2-5; possibly TRBD1 for D (5 bases). CDR3 length equals 15 residues. Germline CDR1 and CDR2: ENHRY and SYGVKD. This chain's CDR3 is CAIRDSVDDQEAQYF. CDR3 coding DNA: TGTGCCATCAGAGACAGTGTTGATGATCAAGAGGCCCAGTACTTC.

To note about this clonotype: One junction end disagrees with the germline gene, perhaps due to a read error. The J gene is TRBJ1-5, the V gene TRBV19; no definite D call. The CDR3 totals 15 residues. CDR1 and CDR2 (germline): LNHDA, SQIVND (reference sequence). The CDR3 reads CASSITGNSNQPLHF. CDR3 bases: TGTGCCAGTAGTATTACGGGGAATAGCAATCAGCCCCTGCATTTT.

This clonotype was observed at least ten times. The CDR3 DNA sequence: TGTGCCAGCAGCACAGACGCCCCGGACAGCAACACCGGGGAGCTGTTTTTT. Protein product: CASSTDAPDSNTGELFF. The gene calls are TRBV7-3 and TRBJ2-2, with a weak D call TRBD1 (6 bases). Trimming left V 5 bases short and J 2 bases short, with 18 bases between. This CDR3 has 17 amino acids. The germline V gene has CDR1 SGHTA and CDR2 FQGTGA.

This clonotype appeared many times. The chain uses TRBV28 and TRBJ2-7; D may be TRBD2 (6 bases). Trimming cost V 10 bases and J 0 bases, with 16 bases left between them. Looked up from germline, CDR1 is MDHEN and CDR2 is SYDVKM. The CDR3 loop spans 14 amino acids. CDR3 bases: TGTGCCACCATCGTGGGAGGTAGCTCCTACGAGCAGTACTTC. Translation gives CATIVGGSSYEQYF.

This clonotype has at least ten counts. The chain employs TRBV19 and TRBJ2-4, with TRBD1 as a possible D gene (5 bases). The germline gives CDR1 LNHDA, CDR2 SQIVND (reference sequence). This CDR3 comprises 16 residues. The ends were cut back, 6 bases at V and 3 bases at J, with 18 bases in the middle. CDR3 bases: TGTGCCAGTAGCTCAGGGCAGAGGTCTTACAAAAACATTCAGTACTTC. Its translation is CASSSGQRSYKNIQYF.

The chain has TRBV30 and TRBJ2-5; 7 bases agree with TRBD2. Germline CDR1 reads GTSNPN; CDR2 reads SVGIG (reference sequence). The CDR3 sequence is 11 residues long. CDR3 DNA: TGTGCGTGGGGGGGTCGGGAGACCCAGTACTTC. This codes for CAWGGRETQYF.

This clonotype was found many times. The chain employs TRBV13 and TRBJ2-1; no firm D call. The V end lost 5 bases, the J end lost 12 bases, and 17 bases lay between the germline ends. The CDR3 length is 13 residues. Germline V gives CDR1 PRHDT, CDR2 FYEKMQ (reference sequence). The CDR3 DNA reads TGTGCCAGCAGCGGCCCCGGGCCTGAGAGGCAGTTCTTC. Translating it yields CASSGPGPERQFF.

This clonotype has ten or more counts. The V and J genes are TRBV7-2 and TRBJ1-1; 7 nucleotides line up with TRBD1. V shed 4 bases and J 10 bases; nucleotides not matched to a gene: 15. There are 15 residues in the CDR3. The germline V gene encodes CDR1 SGHTA and CDR2 FQGNSA. The CDR3 DNA sequence: TGTGCCAGCAGCTCATGGACAGGCGAAAAGGTCGGAGCTTTCTTT. Residues: CASSSWTGEKVGAFF.

This clonotype appeared many times. The chain uses TRBV7-9 and TRBJ1-4, with 9 bases fitting TRBD1. The germline V gene encodes CDR1 SEHNR and CDR2 FQNEAQ (reference sequence). The junction had 9 bases not matched to a gene; V was cut back by 5 bases and J by 8 bases. This CDR3 contains 15 residues. The CDR3 sequence is CASSPPGQGREKLFF. The CDR3, as DNA: TGTGCCAGCAGCCCTCCGGGACAGGGTAGAGAAAAACTGTTTTTT. The whole variable domain, remainder taken from reference TRBV7-9 and TRBJ1-4, is DTGVSQNPRHKITKRGQNVTFRCDPISEHNRLYWYRQTLGQGPEFLTYFQNEAQLEKSRLLSDRFSAERPKGSFSTLEIQRTEQGDSAMYLCASSPPGQGREKLFFGSGTQLSVL.